The source of this T cell receptor (beta chain) is a study of T cell clonotyping in hematopoietic cell transplantation. Method: immunoSEQ multiplex PCR; TCRdb's copy keeps in-frame clones and lacks some. The sample includes just over 7,500 clones, approximately 94% of them seen just once. Remarks on this clone: Its antigen is as yet unknown.

From germline, CDR1 is SGHDN and CDR2 FVKESK. The CDR3 sequence is 15 residues long. Trimming at V came to 0 bases and at J to 15 bases, leaving 6 bases not matched to a gene. Study-level results: At the given depth, recipient repertoires were over 95% de novo clonotypes. Cells were unsorted, so CD4 and CD8 contributions were not separated.

The genes are TRBV14 and TRBJ2-1; 15 bases line up with TRBD2. This sample comprised PBMCs, obtained 180 days after allogeneic stem cell transplant. This sequence was found in a female patient between 50 and 60 years old who had an allogeneic stem cell transplant from an unrelated donor, so the T cells may come from the graft donor. Some clones in this sample may be carry-over from other donors' samples. Here the CDR3 DNA reads TGTGCCAGCAGCCAAGATGGACTAGCGGGAGGGCCTTGGTTCTTC. Encoded protein: CASSQDGLAGGPWFF.